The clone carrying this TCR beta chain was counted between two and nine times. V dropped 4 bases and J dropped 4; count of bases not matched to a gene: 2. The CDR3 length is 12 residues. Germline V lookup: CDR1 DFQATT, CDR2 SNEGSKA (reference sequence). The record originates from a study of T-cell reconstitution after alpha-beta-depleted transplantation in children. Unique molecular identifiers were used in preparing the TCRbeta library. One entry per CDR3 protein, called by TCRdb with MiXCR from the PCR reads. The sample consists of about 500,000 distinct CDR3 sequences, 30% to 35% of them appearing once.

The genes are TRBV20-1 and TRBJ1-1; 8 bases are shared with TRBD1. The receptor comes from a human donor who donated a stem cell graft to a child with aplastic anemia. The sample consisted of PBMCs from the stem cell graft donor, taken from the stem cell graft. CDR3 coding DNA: TGCAGTGCTATTACAGGGGGCACTGAAGCTTTCTTT. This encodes CSAITGGTEAFF.